This T cell receptor beta chain was captured by sequencing in a study of T cell responses to AZD1222 COVID-19 vaccine. There are 15 residues in the CDR3. CDR1 and CDR2 from the germline V gene are MNHEY and SVGEGT. The V gene end was trimmed by 5 bases and the J gene end by 2 bases; junction bases not matched to a gene: 8. Only in-frame clones appear in the TCRdb table, and some are missing; sequencing was by immunoSEQ multiplex PCR. Of 170,000 or so clones detected, about 90% appear once; the ten largest clones hold more than 9%. The sequenced sample was peripheral blood, obtained 28 days after the second AZD1222 dose. The TCR comes from an adult who received the AZD1222 COVID-19 vaccine. The rearrangement uses TRBV6-2 or TRBV6-3 and TRBJ2-7; 8 nucleotides align to TRBD1. The CDR3 coding sequence is TGTGCCAGCAGTCGACAGGGGCCACCTACCTACGAGCAGTACTTC. It encodes CASSRQGPPTYEQYF.